This TCR beta chain was profiled in a study of T cell repertoires in cytomegalovirus infection. TCRdb itself ran the reads through MiXCR, one entry per CDR3 protein. The repertoire holds hundreds of thousands of distinct CDR3 sequences, roughly 26% seen once, with around 7.6% in the top ten. The V segment lost 5 bases and the J segment 3 bases; nucleotides outside the gene matches: 10. This CDR3 spans 17 amino acids. The clonotype comes from a human donor in good health (CMV status not recorded). Some clones in this sample may be carry-over from other donors' samples. The chain couples TRBV12-3 or TRBV12-4 to TRBJ2-1; 10 nucleotides agree with TRBD2. Sequencing was performed on CD8+ T cells from PBMCs. CDR3 nucleotide sequence: TGTGCCAGCAGTCTCTTACTAGCGGGGAACCTCTACAATGAGCAGTTCTTC. This sequence encodes CASSLLLAGNLYNEQFF.